The 19 T cell receptor beta chains in this list originate from one sample, sequenced in a study of early T cells in non-severe SARS-CoV-2 infection. From the 5' RACE reads, TCRdb called clonotypes with MiXCR, one entry per CDR3 protein. The profile covers about 17,000 distinct CDR3 sequences, with over 5.5% appearing a single time and less than 8% taken by the ten largest. This specimen was whole blood, taken at baseline. These receptors all come from an adult who was a healthcare worker with PCR-confirmed SARS-CoV-2 infection or an uninfected control (not recorded which).

This clonotype was recorded many times. V is TRBV27 and J is TRBJ2-5, with D perhaps matching TRBD1 (6 bases). The CDR3 sequence is 16 residues long. Germline assignment: CDR1 MNHEY and CDR2 SMNVEV (reference sequence). V shed 5 bases and J shed 4 bases, with 20 bases lying between them. The CDR3 spells CASSPFRGRGRETQYF. The CDR3 coding sequence is TGTGCCAGCAGTCCCTTCAGGGGTAGAGGGAGAGAGACCCAGTACTTC.

This clonotype was seen ten or more times. This chain connects TRBV9 to TRBJ1-2; D unclear. The CDR3 consists of 15 residues. The V gene's germline CDR1 is SGDLS and CDR2 YYNGEE. With 0 bases removed from V and 0 bases from J, the gap between germline ends came to 9 bases. CDR3 coding DNA: TGTGCCAGCAGCGTAGAGGTCAGCTCTAACTATGGCTACACCTTC. Amino acid sequence: CASSVEVSSNYGYTF.

This clonotype occurred many times. This chain connects TRBV30 to TRBJ1-2; no definite D call. Germline V gene lookup returns CDR1 GTSNPN and CDR2 SVGIG (reference sequence). Between the trimmed V and J ends, which lost 0 bases and 2 bases, there was a span of 7 bases. The CDR3 sequence is 13 residues long. The CDR3 sequence is CAWSVEANYGYTF. The CDR3 nucleotides read TGTGCCTGGAGTGTCGAGGCGAACTATGGCTACACCTTC.

The V and J genes are TRBV11-2 and TRBJ2-2; TRBD1 agrees at 7 bases. Trimming at V came to 4 bases and at J to 0 bases, leaving 5 bases not matched to a gene. Germline-derived CDR1 and CDR2 are SGHAT and FQNNGV. The CDR3 is made up of 16 amino acids. CDR3 loop: CASSWSGTANTGELFF. Here the CDR3 DNA reads TGTGCCAGCAGCTGGTCCGGGACAGCGAACACCGGGGAGCTGTTTTTT.

The chain carries TRBV14 and TRBJ2-7; D is possibly TRBD1 (7 bases). Germline V gene lookup returns CDR1 SGHDN and CDR2 FVKESK. Trimming cost V 1 base and J 5 bases, with 12 bases left between them. This CDR3 comprises 14 residues. DNA for the CDR3: TGTGCCAGCAGCCAAGGCCTCAGGGGGGACGAGCAGTACTTC. Residues: CASSQGLRGDEQYF.

This clonotype was found many times. This chain links TRBV7-7 with TRBJ2-2; D might be TRBD1 (6 bases). The CDR3 has 15 amino acids. The V gene's germline CDR1 is SSHAT and CDR2 FNYEAQ (reference sequence). Trimming took off 5 bases at V and 4 bases at J, with 14 bases between the two ends. DNA of the CDR3: TGTGCCAGCAGCCCGAGGACAGCCGGCACCGGGGAGCTGTTTTTT. Translated: CASSPRTAGTGELFF.

Ten or more counts support this clonotype. This rearrangement joins TRBV29-1 to TRBJ1-2; D remains unclear. V shed 3 bases and J shed 8 bases, with 19 bases lying between them. Germline V gene lookup returns CDR1 SQVTM and CDR2 ANQGSEA. The CDR3 extends over 14 amino acids. The CDR3 sequence is CSVDEDGPSQGYTF. As DNA, the CDR3 is TGCAGCGTTGATGAAGACGGACCAAGCCAAGGCTACACCTTC.

CDR3 sequence reads: CASNRQGRTEAFF. CDR3 DNA sequence: TGTGCCAGCAACCGACAGGGAAGGACTGAAGCTTTCTTT. The rearrangement joins TRBV14 to TRBJ1-1; 7 bases match TRBD1. This CDR3 comprises 13 residues. Germline-derived CDR1 and CDR2 are SGHDN and FVKESK. V lost 7 bases and J lost 5; bases outside the gene matches: 7.

In this sample, this clonotype turned up many times. This chain connects TRBV19 to TRBJ2-2; 8 nucleotides match TRBD1. The CDR3 totals 15 residues. J gave up 5 bases and V 7 bases, and 9 bases lay outside the gene matches. Per germline, CDR1 LNHDA and CDR2 SQIVND (reference sequence). The CDR3 region has the DNA TGTGCCAGTATCAACCCGACAGGGGATACCGGGGAGCTGTTTTTT. Translating it yields CASINPTGDTGELFF.

This clonotype was observed at least ten times. V usage is TRBV11-2 and J usage is TRBJ2-7; D not resolved. CDR3 length equals 12 residues. The V end was cut by 1 base, the J end by 6 bases, with 7 bases between. Germline V gene lookup returns CDR1 SGHAT and CDR2 FQNNGV. The CDR3 spells CASSLGQSEQYF. The CDR3 DNA reads TGTGCCAGCAGCTTAGGGCAGAGCGAGCAGTACTTC.

The sample holds a few counts of this clonotype. The rearrangement links TRBV7-9 to TRBJ1-5, with D unclear. Germline V lookup: CDR1 SEHNR, CDR2 FQNEAQ (reference sequence). The V end was cut by 3 bases, the J end by 5 bases, with 11 bases between. CDR3 length: 14 residues. The DNA of the CDR3 is TGTGCCAGCAGCTTCGGAGGTTCTGATCAGCCCCAGCATTTT. Its translation: CASSFGGSDQPQHF.

In this sample, this clonotype turned up many times. The CDR3 sequence: CASSSGPGTGNQPQHF. The DNA for the CDR3 is TGTGCCAGCAGTTCTGGACCCGGGACAGGGAATCAGCCCCAGCATTTT. The V call is TRBV6-2 or TRBV6-3, the J call TRBJ1-5; 9 bases line up with TRBD1. Germline V gene sequence: CDR1 MNHEY, CDR2 SVGEGT. This CDR3 spans 16 amino acids. Losses at the gene ends were 4 bases for V and 4 bases for J; bases not matched to a gene: 8.

This clonotype was counted many times. The genes are TRBV18 and TRBJ2-1, with 8 bases lining up with TRBD1. The CDR3 extends over 14 amino acids. Germline assignment: CDR1 KGHSH and CDR2 LQKENI. V lost 3 bases to trimming and J lost 6 bases; unmatched junction nucleotides: 4. The CDR3 bases are TGTGCCAGCTCACCGCAACAGGGGGGCAATGAGCAGTTCTTC. Its translation is CASSPQQGGNEQFF.

This clonotype occurred many times. The CDR3 loop is CASSLGGASETQYF. The CDR3 bases are TGTGCCAGCAGCTTGGGGGGGGCCTCGGAGACCCAGTACTTC. The chain employs TRBV7-2 and TRBJ2-5; TRBD2 might be the D (7 bases). Germline values: CDR1 SGHTA, CDR2 FQGNSA. V gave up 3 bases and J gave up 5 bases, with 13 bases separating them. The CDR3 covers 14 residues.

The CDR3 sequence: CASSLTSSYEQYF. DNA for the CDR3: TGTGCCAGCAGCTTAACCTCCTCCTACGAGCAGTACTTC. The rearrangement uses TRBV7-2 and TRBJ2-7; D is uncertain. The V gene's germline CDR1 is SGHTA and CDR2 FQGNSA. The CDR3 length is 13 residues. Between the trimmed V and J ends, which lost 2 bases and 0 bases, there was a span of 5 bases.

This clonotype was recorded once. The chain carries TRBV2 and TRBJ2-3; no clear D. Germline CDR1 SNHLY, CDR2 FYNNEI. The CDR3 is 15 residues long. The germline V and J ends were trimmed by 7 bases and 3 bases, with 17 bases remaining between them. CDR3 protein: CASKPRPDGTDTQYF. As DNA, the CDR3 is TGTGCCAGCAAGCCCCGACCGGATGGTACAGATACGCAGTATTTT.

This clonotype was observed many times. The J gene is TRBJ1-1, the V gene TRBV18, with a weak D call TRBD1 (6 bases). CDR1 KGHSH and CDR2 LQKENI come from the germline V gene. V was trimmed by 3 bases and J by 6 bases, leaving 17 bases between them. The CDR3 spans 15 residues. The DNA of the CDR3 is TGTGCCAGCTCACCGTCACAGGGTTTAGGTGCTGAAGCTTTCTTT. Residues: CASSPSQGLGAEAFF.

This clonotype came up many times. This chain connects TRBV20-1 to TRBJ2-5; unclear D gene. Per germline, CDR1 DFQATT and CDR2 SNEGSKA (reference sequence). Deletions cut 2 bases from V and 5 bases from J, with 21 bases between. The CDR3 loop spans 16 amino acids. The CDR3 DNA sequence: TGCAGTGCTAGAATCATGGGCAGGCAAACCGGGGAGACCCAGTACTTC. This gives the protein CSARIMGRQTGETQYF.

The V call is TRBV6-5, the J call TRBJ1-6, with a tentative D call TRBD1 (5 bases). The germline CDR1 and CDR2 sequences are MNHEY and SVGAGI. CDR3 length: 13 residues. V lost 7 bases and J 8 bases, leaving 12 bases between the germline ends. Here the CDR3 DNA reads TGTGCCAGCATGTGGGGGAGGGATTCACCCCTCCACTTT. This gives the protein CASMWGRDSPLHF.